This T cell receptor (beta chain) was observed in a study of CD8+ T cells in alopecia areata (dated by TCRdb to 2016 to 2018). Study-wide context: Treated patients were enrolled in an open-label pilot trial of oral tofacitinib at 5 to 10 mg twice daily for moderate-to-severe alopecia areata. Biopsies were taken from tofacitinib-treated patients at baseline and at 4 and 24 weeks of treatment, and a later scalp biopsy was taken in several of the tofacitinib-treated patients. Patients stayed on tofacitinib for 6 to 18 months and then had 6 months of follow-up off drug so that delayed response and recurrence could be assessed. RNA was obtained with the PAXgene miRNA kit for fixed scalp, the miRNeasy kit for PBMCs, and the RNeasy kit for mouse skin. Scalp clonality was compared among normal scalp (n=4), patchy alopecia areata scalp (n=8), and alopecia totalis/universalis scalp (n=8). In both human patients and the C3H/HeJ mouse model, the study applied high-throughput TCRbeta sequencing to look at T cell clonal expansion in alopecia areata. immunoSEQ multiplex PCR using 35 Vbeta forward primers and 13 Jbeta reverse primers was used to amplify TCRbeta CDR3 regions. The SALT score, which quantifies the percentage of affected scalp surface area, was used to measure disease severity in treated patients. On the human side, TCRbeta sequencing was run on scalp tissue and on sorted CD4+ and CD8+ peripheral blood T cells from healthy controls and from alopecia areata patients with either patchy or totalis/universalis disease.

The CDR3 has 12 amino acids, counting the end cysteine and phenylalanine. The kept DNA is CDR3 alone, 36 bases in frame from the first base. CDR1 is given as GTSNPN and CDR2 as SVGIG, both from the germline V gene (reference sequence). V is clipped by 2 bases and J by 3 bases, and the sequence between their germline boundaries is 7 bases long. What the research found in general, with its limitations: The treated cohort was small, with a single nonresponder, so links between baseline CD8+ expansion and response need larger studies. During tofacitinib treatment, many expanded lesional clones stuck around in both scalp and blood, and this persistence may partly explain why relapse happens after treatment is stopped. Compared with normal scalp, lesional scalp had higher clonality and more expanded CD8+ clones, particularly in alopecia totalis/universalis, a pattern that suggests antigenic drive. Compared with mice, TCR sequences shared between patients were less clear, possibly partly because of HLA diversity across the patient population. Resident alphabeta T cells in normal human skin are also sequenced, complicating scalp TCR repertoire analysis, unlike mouse skin dominated by gammadelta T cells. Scalp clonality and the number of expanded CD8+ clones among the top 100 scalp clones were significantly decreased by tofacitinib.

The sample's treatment or condition label, decoded: oral pan-JAK inhibitor, 5-10 mg twice daily. Lesional scalp punch biopsies and peripheral blood were obtained from alopecia areata patients. PBMCs were isolated by density centrifugation and stained for CD3, CD4 and CD8, and CD4+ and CD8+ T cells were sorted on a FACSAria. A remark on this clone: This receptor's antigen is unknown. No base-level quality is on record; no much larger clone is a single base apart.

The library was made by the immunoSEQ multiplex PCR assay. RNA was extracted from all samples and reverse transcribed into cDNA, which served as template for TCR sequencing. First-strand cDNA was synthesized with SuperScript III using a 2:1 mix of oligo-dT and random hexamers. A synthetic immune receptor repertoire was used to assess amplification bias, and residual bias was removed computationally. Per the authors' processing: Raw reads were preprocessed to remove errors, and CDR3 was defined according to IMGT conventions as the region from the conserved cysteine to phenylalanine. Clonality was computed by normalizing Shannon entropy by log2 of the number of productive unique TCRs and subtracting the result from 1. Whether scalp clones were CD4 or CD8 was inferred by matching scalp TCRbeta sequences against CD4 and CD8 repertoires sorted from blood. The source is immuneACCESS, and TCRdb retained only in-frame sequences with V and J called. Part of the clones is not carried over; for the studies checked, unresolved V genes explain less than half of this, and the remainder is unexplained. V, J and clone size are those of that table, while D and trimming were read from the DNA. The sample records under 300,000 clones, 60% of which are singletons. The biggest ten clones account for about 0.93% of the sample.

The TCR sequence derives from a human donor with alopecia areata. This receptor chain uses TRBV30 and TRBJ1-2, with no confidently assigned D gene. The input for sequencing was CD4+ T cells sorted from blood, taken between weeks 51 and 52, from a patient treated with tofacitinib. CDR3 protein: CAWSPADYGYTF. In nucleotides, the sequence is TGTGCCTGGAGTCCGGCAGACTATGGCTACACCTTC. With all but the CDR3 taken from the reference TRBV30 and TRBJ1-2 genes, the full variable domain is: SQTIHQWPATLVQPVGSPLSLECTVEGTSNPNLYWYRQAAGRGLQLLFYSVGIGQISSEVPQNLSASRPQDRQFILSSKKLLLSDSGFYLCAWSPADYGYTFGSGTRLTVV.